Listed below are T cell receptor beta chains from one sample, sequenced in a study of blood T cells in healthy people across ages. One entry per CDR3 protein results from TCRdb running MiXCR on the 5' RACE reads. The data hold approximately 900,000 distinct CDR3 sequences, with roughly 48% observed a single time. Sequences were obtained from blood. All receptors derive from a man aged 30 to 45 in good health. CDR3s include the opening cysteine and the closing phenylalanine or tryptophan. The order of the fields is J gene, D gene, V gene, clone size, CDR3 protein, CDR3 DNA. A D gene is named only where the DNA matches it firmly. A row's size may be missing; if present it is once, few, many or a size class.

J gene: TRBJ2-7
D gene: .
V gene: TRBV28
clone size: once
CDR3 protein: CASSLPSAPYEQYF
CDR3 DNA: TGTGCCAGCAGTTTACCTAGCGCGCCTTACGAGCAGTACTTC

J gene: TRBJ1-4
D gene: .
V gene: TRBV4-1
clone size: .
CDR3 protein: CASSPSRNNEKLFF
CDR3 DNA: TGCGCCAGCAGCCCTAGCAGGAATAATGAAAAACTGTTTTTT

J gene: TRBJ2-7
D gene: .
V gene: TRBV3-1
clone size: many
CDR3 protein: CASSLTHEQYF
CDR3 DNA: TGTGCCAGCAGTCTAACCCACGAGCAGTACTTC

J gene: TRBJ2-3
D gene: .
V gene: TRBV4-2
clone size: .
CDR3 protein: CASSQGLGIGTDTQYF
CDR3 DNA: TGTGCCAGCAGCCAAGGGCTAGGGATAGGCACAGATACGCAGTATTTT

J gene: TRBJ2-3
D gene: .
V gene: TRBV4-3
clone size: .
CDR3 protein: CASSREPSTDTQYF
CDR3 DNA: TGCGCCAGCAGCCGGGAACCGTCCACAGATACGCAGTATTTT

J gene: TRBJ2-7
D gene: .
V gene: TRBV28
clone size: .
CDR3 protein: CASIVGGSTYEQYF
CDR3 DNA: TGTGCCAGCATCGTGGGGGGTTCGACCTACGAGCAGTACTTC

J gene: TRBJ2-7
D gene: TRBD1
V gene: TRBV5-1
clone size: .
CDR3 protein: CASSSTGLEEQYF
CDR3 DNA: TGCGCCAGCAGCTCGACAGGGCTAGAGGAGCAGTACTTC

J gene: TRBJ1-4
D gene: .
V gene: TRBV20-1
clone size: .
CDR3 protein: CSAKRSSEKLFF
CDR3 DNA: TGCAGTGCTAAGAGGAGTAGTGAAAAACTGTTTTTT

J gene: TRBJ2-3
D gene: TRBD1
V gene: TRBV28
clone size: .
CDR3 protein: CAGRGTGDNTQYF
CDR3 DNA: TGTGCCGGCAGGGGGACAGGGGATAATACGCAGTATTTT

J gene: TRBJ2-1
D gene: TRBD2
V gene: TRBV3-1
clone size: .
CDR3 protein: CASQASGGSNEQFF
CDR3 DNA: TGTGCCAGCCAGGCTAGCGGGGGCTCCAATGAGCAGTTCTTC

J gene: TRBJ1-1
D gene: .
V gene: TRBV20-1
clone size: .
CDR3 protein: CSARFGAPNTEAFF
CDR3 DNA: TGCAGTGCTAGGTTCGGGGCACCGAACACTGAAGCTTTCTTT

J gene: TRBJ2-6
D gene: .
V gene: TRBV2
clone size: few
CDR3 protein: CASSEAPPSGANVLTF
CDR3 DNA: TGTGCCAGCAGTGAAGCACCGCCCTCTGGGGCCAACGTCCTGACTTTC

J gene: TRBJ2-2
D gene: TRBD1
V gene: TRBV7-2
clone size: few
CDR3 protein: CASSSRQGIPTGELFF
CDR3 DNA: TGTGCCAGCAGCTCTAGACAGGGCATCCCCACCGGGGAGCTGTTTTTT

J gene: TRBJ2-7
D gene: TRBD1
V gene: TRBV20-1
clone size: .
CDR3 protein: CSAGSGTGYSEQYF
CDR3 DNA: TGCAGTGCTGGCTCCGGGACAGGGTATAGCGAACAGTACTTC

J gene: TRBJ2-3
D gene: .
V gene: TRBV3-1
clone size: .
CDR3 protein: CASSQDGPNTQYF
CDR3 DNA: TGTGCCAGCAGCCAAGATGGCCCCAACACGCAGTATTTT

J gene: TRBJ1-1
D gene: .
V gene: TRBV4-2
clone size: .
CDR3 protein: CASSQEVRGGTEAFF
CDR3 DNA: TGTGCCAGCAGCCAAGAAGTTCGGGGGGGGACTGAAGCTTTCTTT

J gene: TRBJ2-1
D gene: TRBD2
V gene: TRBV29-1
clone size: .
CDR3 protein: CSVEKVAGNYNEQFF
CDR3 DNA: TGCAGCGTTGAAAAGGTAGCGGGGAATTACAATGAGCAGTTCTTC

J gene: TRBJ1-2
D gene: .
V gene: TRBV27
clone size: .
CDR3 protein: CASSRGHPTNYGYTF
CDR3 DNA: TGTGCCAGCAGCCGGGGACACCCGACCAACTATGGCTACACCTTC

J gene: TRBJ2-7
D gene: .
V gene: TRBV12-3/TRBV12-4
clone size: .
CDR3 protein: CASRRQETNGEQYF
CDR3 DNA: TGTGCCAGCAGGCGACAGGAAACTAATGGCGAGCAGTACTTC

J gene: TRBJ2-7
D gene: .
V gene: TRBV3-1
clone size: .
CDR3 protein: CASSLVGGQSSYEQYF
CDR3 DNA: TGTGCCAGCAGTCTCGTGGGGGGACAGAGCTCCTACGAGCAGTACTTC

J gene: TRBJ2-7
D gene: .
V gene: TRBV3-1
clone size: few
CDR3 protein: CASSPHGRGDYEQYF
CDR3 DNA: TGTGCCAGCAGCCCTCATGGTCGAGGAGACTACGAGCAGTACTTC

J gene: TRBJ1-2
D gene: .
V gene: TRBV5-1
clone size: .
CDR3 protein: CASSPKRQKSAWDYDYTF
CDR3 DNA: TGCGCCAGCAGCCCCAAACGACAAAAAAGTGCATGGGACTATGACTACACCTTC

J gene: TRBJ2-3
D gene: .
V gene: TRBV7-9
clone size: .
CDR3 protein: CASSFWGSGTDTQYF
CDR3 DNA: TGTGCCAGCAGCTTCTGGGGGTCGGGAACAGATACGCAGTATTTT

J gene: TRBJ2-5
D gene: TRBD2
V gene: TRBV4-3
clone size: few
CDR3 protein: CASSPRLAGAGTQYF
CDR3 DNA: TGCGCCAGCAGCCCAAGACTAGCGGGGGCAGGGACCCAGTACTTC

J gene: TRBJ2-3
D gene: .
V gene: TRBV7-2
clone size: few
CDR3 protein: CASSTGGHGDTQYF
CDR3 DNA: TGTGCCAGCAGCACCGGGGGGCATGGAGATACGCAGTATTTT

J gene: TRBJ2-5
D gene: TRBD1
V gene: TRBV2
clone size: .
CDR3 protein: CASSEEGAPPRPQYF
CDR3 DNA: TGTGCCAGCAGTGAAGAGGGGGCCCCGCCCAGGCCCCAGTACTTC

J gene: TRBJ1-6
D gene: .
V gene: TRBV6-6
clone size: .
CDR3 protein: CASSYGGRGNNSPLHF
CDR3 DNA: TGTGCCAGCAGTTACGGGGGCAGGGGAAATAATTCACCCCTCCACTTT

J gene: TRBJ2-5
D gene: .
V gene: TRBV6-2/TRBV6-3
clone size: .
CDR3 protein: CASSPNLSPGEQYF
CDR3 DNA: TGTGCCAGCAGTCCCAACCTCTCCCCGGGGGAGCAGTACTTC

J gene: TRBJ2-7
D gene: .
V gene: TRBV19
clone size: .
CDR3 protein: CASSIDRFQGNYEQYF
CDR3 DNA: TGTGCCAGTAGTATAGATAGGTTCCAAGGAAACTACGAGCAGTACTTC

J gene: TRBJ1-2
D gene: .
V gene: TRBV2
clone size: .
CDR3 protein: CASNPQGPYGYTF
CDR3 DNA: TGTGCCAGCAACCCCCAGGGGCCCTATGGCTACACCTTC

J gene: TRBJ1-5
D gene: .
V gene: TRBV9
clone size: .
CDR3 protein: CASSDDNSNQPQHF
CDR3 DNA: TGTGCCAGCAGCGACGATAATAGCAATCAGCCCCAGCATTTT

J gene: TRBJ1-4
D gene: .
V gene: TRBV25-1
clone size: .
CDR3 protein: CASSESGGLDEKLFF
CDR3 DNA: TGTGCCAGCAGTGAATCCGGGGGGTTGGATGAAAAACTGTTTTTT

J gene: TRBJ2-1
D gene: .
V gene: TRBV9
clone size: .
CDR3 protein: CASSVGFGTSWNEQFF
CDR3 DNA: TGTGCCAGCAGCGTAGGTTTTGGGACATCTTGGAATGAGCAGTTCTTC

J gene: TRBJ2-7
D gene: TRBD1
V gene: TRBV27
clone size: .
CDR3 protein: CASRRTGGAEQYF
CDR3 DNA: TGTGCCAGCAGACGGACAGGTGGGGCCGAGCAGTACTTC

J gene: TRBJ2-2
D gene: .
V gene: TRBV12-3/TRBV12-4
clone size: few
CDR3 protein: CAGGSSMGTGELFF
CDR3 DNA: TGTGCCGGTGGAAGTTCTATGGGCACCGGGGAGCTGTTTTTT